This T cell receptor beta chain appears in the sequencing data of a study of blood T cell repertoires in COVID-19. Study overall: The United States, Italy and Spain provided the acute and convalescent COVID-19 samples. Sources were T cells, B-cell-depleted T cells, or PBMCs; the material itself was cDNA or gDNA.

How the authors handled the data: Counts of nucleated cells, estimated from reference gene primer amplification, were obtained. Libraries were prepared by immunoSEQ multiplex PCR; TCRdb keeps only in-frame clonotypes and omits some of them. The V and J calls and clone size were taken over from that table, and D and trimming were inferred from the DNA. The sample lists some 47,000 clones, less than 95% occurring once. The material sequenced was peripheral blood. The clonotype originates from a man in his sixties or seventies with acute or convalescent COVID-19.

DNA for the CDR3: TGTGCCAGCAGTTTAGGTGCTAGCGGGGGATACACAGATACGCAGTATTTT. Its translation is CASSLGASGGYTDTQYF. The chain recombines TRBV27 with TRBJ2-3; 10 nucleotides agree with TRBD2. After removal of 2 bases from V and 2 bases from J, the junction contained 7 bases not matched to a gene. Germline lookup yields CDR1 MNHEY and CDR2 SMNVEV (reference sequence). The CDR3 totals 17 residues.